This T cell receptor (beta chain) was recorded in a study of cytomegalovirus exposure and HLA in healthy donors. CDR3 length equals 15 residues. The V gene's germline CDR1 is MNHNS and CDR2 SASEGT. V trimming: 2 bases; J trimming: 6 bases; junction bases outside the gene matches: 5. PCR involved 60 Vbeta and 13 Jbeta primers. Clones were read by immunoSEQ multiplex PCR, and TCRdb kept only the in-frame ones, dropping some. This sample has roughly 43,000 clones, with around 60% found just once. The receptor comes from a human donor in good health. Sample: PBMCs. The chain carries TRBV6-1 and TRBJ1-5; 9 nucleotides agree with TRBD1. The CDR3 DNA follows: TGTGCCAGCAGTGAATTGCCGGGACAGGGTCAGCCCCAGCATTTT. Translating it yields CASSELPGQGQPQHF.